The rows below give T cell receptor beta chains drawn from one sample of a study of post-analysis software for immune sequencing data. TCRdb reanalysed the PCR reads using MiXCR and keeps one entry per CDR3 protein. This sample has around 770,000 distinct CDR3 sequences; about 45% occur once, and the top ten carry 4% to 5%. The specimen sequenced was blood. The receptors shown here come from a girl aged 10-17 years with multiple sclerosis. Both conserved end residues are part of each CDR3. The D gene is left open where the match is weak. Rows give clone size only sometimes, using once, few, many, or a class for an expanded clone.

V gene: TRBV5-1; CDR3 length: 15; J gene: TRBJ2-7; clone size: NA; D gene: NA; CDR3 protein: CASSLAVARSHEQYF; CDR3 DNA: TGCGCCAGCAGCTTGGCAGTAGCTCGGAGTCACGAGCAGTACTTC
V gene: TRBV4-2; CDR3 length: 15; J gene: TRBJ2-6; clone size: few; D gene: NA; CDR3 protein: CASSQEGTGANVLTF; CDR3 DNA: TGTGCCAGCAGCCAAGAGGGGACGGGGGCCAACGTCCTGACTTTC
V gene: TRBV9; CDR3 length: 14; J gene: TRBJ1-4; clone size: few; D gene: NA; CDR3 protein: CASSVGWGNEKLFF; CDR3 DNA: TGTGCCAGCAGCGTAGGATGGGGAAATGAAAAACTGTTTTTT
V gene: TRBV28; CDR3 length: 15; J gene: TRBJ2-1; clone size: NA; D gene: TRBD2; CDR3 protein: CASTVLAGKYNEQFF; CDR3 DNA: TGTGCCAGCACCGTACTAGCGGGGAAGTACAATGAGCAGTTCTTC
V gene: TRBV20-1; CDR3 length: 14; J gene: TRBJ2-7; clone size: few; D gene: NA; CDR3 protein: CSARDRAPDHEQYF; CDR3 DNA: TGCAGTGCTAGAGACCGGGCCCCGGACCACGAGCAGTACTTC
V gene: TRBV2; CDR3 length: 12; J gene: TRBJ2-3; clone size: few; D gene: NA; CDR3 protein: CASRRSADTQYF; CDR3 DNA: TGTGCCAGCAGGCGCAGCGCAGATACGCAGTATTTT
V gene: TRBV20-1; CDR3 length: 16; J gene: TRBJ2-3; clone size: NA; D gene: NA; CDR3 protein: CSARDRPGVRSDTQYF; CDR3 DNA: TGCAGTGCTAGAGATCGGCCAGGGGTCAGATCAGATACGCAGTATTTT
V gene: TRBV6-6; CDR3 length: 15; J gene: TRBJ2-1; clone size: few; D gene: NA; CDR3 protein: CASTDQGSSYNEQFF; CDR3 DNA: TGTGCCAGCACCGACCAGGGTAGCTCCTACAATGAGCAGTTCTTC
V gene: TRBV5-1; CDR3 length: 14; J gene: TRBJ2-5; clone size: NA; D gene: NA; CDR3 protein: CASTTGSRQETQYF; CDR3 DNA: TGCGCCAGCACAACGGGGTCTAGACAAGAGACCCAGTACTTC
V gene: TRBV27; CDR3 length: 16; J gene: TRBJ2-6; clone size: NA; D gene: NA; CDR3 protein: CASSLSEGDSANVLTF; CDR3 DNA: TGTGCCAGCAGTTTATCGGAGGGGGACAGTGCCAACGTCCTGACTTTC
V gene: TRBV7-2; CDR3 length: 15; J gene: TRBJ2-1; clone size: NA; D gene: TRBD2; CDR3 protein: CASSLGLAAHNEQFF; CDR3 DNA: TGTGCCAGCAGCTTAGGACTAGCGGCTCACAATGAGCAGTTCTTC
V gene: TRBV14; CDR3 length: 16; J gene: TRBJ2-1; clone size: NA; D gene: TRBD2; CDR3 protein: CASSRDRLAGGHEQFF; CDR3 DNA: TGTGCCAGCAGCCGAGACCGACTAGCGGGAGGGCATGAGCAGTTCTTC
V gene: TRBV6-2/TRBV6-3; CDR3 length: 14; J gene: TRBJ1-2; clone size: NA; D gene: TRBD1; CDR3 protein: CASSITGGDYGYTF; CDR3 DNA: TGTGCCAGCAGTATAACAGGGGGCGACTATGGCTACACCTTC
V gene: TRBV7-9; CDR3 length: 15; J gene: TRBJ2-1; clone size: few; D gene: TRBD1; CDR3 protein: CASSWGQLQYNEQFF; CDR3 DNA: TGTGCCAGCAGCTGGGGACAGCTCCAATACAATGAGCAGTTCTTC
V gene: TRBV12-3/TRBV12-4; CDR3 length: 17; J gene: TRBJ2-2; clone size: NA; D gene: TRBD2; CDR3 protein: CASSRGTSISPTGELFF; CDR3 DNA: TGTGCCAGCAGCCGCGGGACTAGTATTTCCCCAACCGGGGAGCTGTTTTTT
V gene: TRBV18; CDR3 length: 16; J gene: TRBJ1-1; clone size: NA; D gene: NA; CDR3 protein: CASSQLAKGRGTEAFF; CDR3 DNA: TGTGCCAGCTCACAACTAGCCAAGGGAAGGGGGACTGAAGCTTTCTTT
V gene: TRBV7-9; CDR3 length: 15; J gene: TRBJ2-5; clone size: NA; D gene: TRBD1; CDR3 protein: CASSIPSRGHETQYF; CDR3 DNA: TGTGCCAGCAGCATACCCAGCAGGGGGCACGAGACCCAGTACTTC
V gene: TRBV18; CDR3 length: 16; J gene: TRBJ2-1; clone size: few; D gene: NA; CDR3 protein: CASSSPLGGTYNEQFF; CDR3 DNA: TGTGCCAGCTCATCTCCGTTGGGCGGGACCTACAATGAGCAGTTCTTC
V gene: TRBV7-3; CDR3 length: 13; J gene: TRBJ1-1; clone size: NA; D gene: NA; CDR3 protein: CASSLNDGAKAFF; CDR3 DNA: TGTGCCAGCAGCTTAAATGACGGAGCCAAAGCTTTCTTT
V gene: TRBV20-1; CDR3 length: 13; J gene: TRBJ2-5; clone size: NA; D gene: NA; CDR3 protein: CSARSLYQETQYF; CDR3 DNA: TGCAGTGCTAGATCCCTATACCAAGAGACCCAGTACTTC
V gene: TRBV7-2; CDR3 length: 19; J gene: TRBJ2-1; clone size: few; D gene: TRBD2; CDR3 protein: CASSLGPHGWASGRNEQFF; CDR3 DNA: TGTGCCAGCAGCTTAGGCCCACACGGTTGGGCTAGCGGGAGGAATGAGCAGTTCTTC
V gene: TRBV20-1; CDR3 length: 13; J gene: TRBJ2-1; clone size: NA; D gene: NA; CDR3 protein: CSVTGPVYNEQFF; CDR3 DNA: TGCAGTGTCACAGGGCCGGTCTACAATGAGCAGTTCTTC
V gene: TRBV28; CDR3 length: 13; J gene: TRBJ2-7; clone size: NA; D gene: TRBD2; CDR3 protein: CASRAGGTYEQYF; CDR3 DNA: TGTGCCAGCAGAGCGGGAGGGACCTACGAGCAGTACTTC
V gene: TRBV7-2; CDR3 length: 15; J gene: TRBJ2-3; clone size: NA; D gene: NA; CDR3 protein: CASSLAPSDTDTQYF; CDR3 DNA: TGTGCCAGCAGCTTAGCGCCGAGCGACACAGATACGCAGTATTTT
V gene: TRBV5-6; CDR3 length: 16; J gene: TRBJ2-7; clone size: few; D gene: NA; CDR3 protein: CASSFVAGLSSYEQYF; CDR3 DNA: TGTGCCAGCAGCTTCGTCGCGGGGCTAAGCTCCTACGAGCAGTACTTC
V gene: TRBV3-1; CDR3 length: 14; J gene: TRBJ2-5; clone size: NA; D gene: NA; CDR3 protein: CASSQVGFKETQYF; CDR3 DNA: TGTGCCAGCAGCCAAGTCGGCTTTAAGGAGACCCAGTACTTC
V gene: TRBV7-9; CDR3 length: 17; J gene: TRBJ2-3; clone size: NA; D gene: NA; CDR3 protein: CASSYPKLTGLVDTQYF; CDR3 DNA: TGTGCCAGCAGCTACCCTAAACTGACTGGTCTGGTAGATACGCAGTATTTT
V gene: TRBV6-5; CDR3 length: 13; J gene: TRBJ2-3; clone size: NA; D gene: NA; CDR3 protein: CTSSYSYLDTQYF; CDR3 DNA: TGTACCAGCAGTTACTCCTACCTAGATACGCAGTATTTT
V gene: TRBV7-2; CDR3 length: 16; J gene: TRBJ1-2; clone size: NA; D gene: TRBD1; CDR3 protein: CAGSQIRDRVNYGYTF; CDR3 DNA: TGTGCCGGCAGCCAAATACGGGACAGGGTAAACTATGGCTACACCTTC
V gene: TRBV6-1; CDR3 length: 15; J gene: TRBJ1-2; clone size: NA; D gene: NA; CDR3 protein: CASSPRRDTTLGYTF; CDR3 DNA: TGTGCCAGCAGTCCTCGGAGGGACACAACCCTTGGCTACACCTTC
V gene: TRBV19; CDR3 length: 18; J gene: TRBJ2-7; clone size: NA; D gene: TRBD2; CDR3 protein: CASSLGTSGASSYNEQYF; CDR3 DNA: TGTGCCAGTAGTCTCGGGACTAGCGGGGCCTCCTCCTACAATGAGCAGTACTTC
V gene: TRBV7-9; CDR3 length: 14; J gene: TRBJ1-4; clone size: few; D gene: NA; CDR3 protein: CASSPPRSNEKLFF; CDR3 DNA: TGTGCCAGCAGCCCCCCGAGGAGTAATGAAAAACTGTTTTTT
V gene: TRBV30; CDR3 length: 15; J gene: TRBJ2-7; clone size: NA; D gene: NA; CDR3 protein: CAWSVFWGETYEQYF; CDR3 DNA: TGTGCCTGGAGTGTATTTTGGGGGGAAACCTACGAGCAGTACTTC